The T cell receptor (beta chain) under discussion was sequenced for a study of T cells in Graves' hyperthyroidism and ophthalmopathy (dated by TCRdb to the late 2010s). For the study in its entirety: Peripheral blood was collected at initial diagnosis, before any treatment. TCR V-J signatures able to tell the groups apart were searched for in a discovery cohort of 90 to 100 patients, of whom more than 40 had Graves' ophthalmopathy and some 60 had stable Graves' hyperthyroidism. Whether ophthalmopathy could be predicted prospectively was tested in an independent validation cohort made up of fewer than 20 hyperthyroidism patients plus 17 patients who later progressed to ophthalmopathy. For training and testing, the 110 or so patients in the discovery cohort were randomly divided in a 7:3 ratio. The study also compared thyroid tissue and blood T-cell repertoires from 6 or 7 Graves' hyperthyroidism patients. After sampling, hyperthyroidism patients received methimazole starting at 30 mg daily, and ophthalmopathy patients received high-dose intravenous methylprednisolone. TCR Vbeta CDR3 sequencing of some 140 peripheral blood samples (fewer than 45 ophthalmopathy, 75 hyperthyroidism and roughly 17 progressor patients) is reported in the paper. Here is what the overall study found, with its caveats: Most expanded thyroid clonotypes (frequency above 0.001) were also detected in blood, suggesting blood repertoires may reflect thyroid immune responses. In validation, the model predicted progression to ophthalmopathy a median of 6.5 months before onset, with approximately 68% sensitivity and just under 75% specificity. Ophthalmopathy was separated from stable hyperthyroidism by a 13 V-J signature model, with around 90% sensitivity and approximately 84% specificity obtained in cross-validation and 80%/75% obtained in testing. Sample size was not statistically predetermined, and investigators were not blinded to group allocation.

Stable Graves' hyperthyroidism was defined as no progression to ophthalmopathy during 18 months of follow-up. The hyperthyroidism patients were between 18 and 65 years old and newly diagnosed, with a disease duration of less than 2 months. Patients with uncontrolled infections, other autoimmune diseases, pregnancy or lactation were excluded. Diagnoses were based on clinical symptoms, serum thyroxine and TRAb, thyroid ultrasound and orbital computed tomography. PBMCs were separated from 10 ml of fresh peripheral blood using Ficoll-Paque density gradient centrifugation. Total RNA was extracted using Trizol reagent, and RNA quality was assessed on an Agilent 2100 Bioanalyzer. The TCR beta CDR3 regions were amplified from the RNA transcripts. The first round of RT-PCR for the TCR CDR3 was performed with the HTBI primer set and the Qiagen OneStep RT-PCR kit. Libraries were constructed in a second round of multiplex PCR, after which size selection and purification were carried out. Sequencing of the libraries was done on an Illumina HiSeq2000 using paired-end 100 bp reads. In the original analysis: SOAPnuke was used to process the raw data, removing reads that contained adapters or uncalled bases, had a mean Phred below 15, or lacked an exact match to the constant primer or identifier. High-quality paired reads were merged using COPE v1.2.5, and each unique nucleotide sequence was defined as a clonotype. MiTCR v1.1 was used to align the clonotypes against IMGT TRBV, TRBD and TRBJ reference segments. Only V-J combinations with frequency above 0.0001, covering 98% to 99.2% of repertoires, were analysed. The TCS score was defined as F50 (clonal expansion) divided by E x V (chaos), with BLOSUM62-based TCRdist calculated between CDR3 peptides within each V-J. Welch's t-statistics and random forest reduced around 520 V-J features to about 13, which were used in a naive Bayes classifier (R e1071). The public sequencing data were trimmed at Q25 with fastp and processed into clonotypes with MiXCR by TCRdb, which kept only in-frame beta chains. CDR3 protein duplicates are merged, each entry listing the most common genes and DNA. The V and J calls and clone size are TCRdb's, not the authors'. Here the sample has 550,000 to 800,000 distinct CDR3 sequences; around 15% occur a single time. The ten largest make up about 16% of the sample.

Including the terminal cysteine and phenylalanine, the CDR3 comprises 13 residues. Only the CDR3 part of the read is kept: 39 bases, read in frame from the first base. Cut back by 8 bases and 2 bases, the V and J ends lie 11 bases apart. Via the germline V gene (reference sequence), CDR1 is MNHEY and CDR2 SMNVEV. Note on this clonotype: Its cognate antigen has yet to be identified. Base-call qualities are not available, and no considerably larger clone is one nucleotide away.

Specimen: blood. The sequence was obtained from a man over 45 with Graves' hyperthyroidism. This chain is built from TRBV27 and TRBJ2-3; the D gene identity is not certain. The encoded CDR3 is CASSNGPTDTQYF. The DNA is as follows: TGTGCCAGCTCTAACGGTCCCACAGATACGCAGTATTTT.